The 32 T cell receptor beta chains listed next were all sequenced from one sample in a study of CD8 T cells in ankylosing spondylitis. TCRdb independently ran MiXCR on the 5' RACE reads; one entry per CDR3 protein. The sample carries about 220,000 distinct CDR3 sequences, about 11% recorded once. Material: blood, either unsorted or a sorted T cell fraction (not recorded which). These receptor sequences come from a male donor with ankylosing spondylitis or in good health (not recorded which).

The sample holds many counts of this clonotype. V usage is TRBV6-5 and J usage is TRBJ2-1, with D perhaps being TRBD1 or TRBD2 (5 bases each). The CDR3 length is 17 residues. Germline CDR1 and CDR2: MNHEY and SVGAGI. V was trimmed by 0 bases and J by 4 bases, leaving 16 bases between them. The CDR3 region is CASSYSPGRGIYNEQFF. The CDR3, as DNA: TGTGCCAGCAGTTACTCCCCGGGACGGGGAATTTACAATGAGCAGTTCTTC.

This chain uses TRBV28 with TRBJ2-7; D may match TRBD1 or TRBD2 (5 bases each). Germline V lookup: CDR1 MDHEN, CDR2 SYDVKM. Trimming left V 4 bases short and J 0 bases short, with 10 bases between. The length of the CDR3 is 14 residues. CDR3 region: CASSYMGDSYEQYF. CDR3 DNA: TGTGCCAGCAGTTACATGGGGGACTCCTACGAGCAGTACTTC.

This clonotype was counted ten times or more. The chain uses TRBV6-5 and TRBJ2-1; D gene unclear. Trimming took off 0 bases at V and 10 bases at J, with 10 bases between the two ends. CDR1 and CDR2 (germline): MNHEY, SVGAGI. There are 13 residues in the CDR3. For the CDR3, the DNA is TGTGCCAGCAGTTACTCGACCCTTAAGGAGCAGTTCTTC. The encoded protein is CASSYSTLKEQFF.

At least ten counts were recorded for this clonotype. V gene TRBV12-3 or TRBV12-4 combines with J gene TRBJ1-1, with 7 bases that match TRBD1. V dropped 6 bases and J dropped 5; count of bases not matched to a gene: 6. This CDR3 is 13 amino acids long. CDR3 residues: CASRLTGETEAFF. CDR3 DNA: TGTGCCAGCAGGCTTACAGGGGAGACTGAAGCTTTCTTT.

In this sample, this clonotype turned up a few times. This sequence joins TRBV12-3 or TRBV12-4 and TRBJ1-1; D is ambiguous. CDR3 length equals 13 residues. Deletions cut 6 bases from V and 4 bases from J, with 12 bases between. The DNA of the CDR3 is TGTGCCAGCAGCCCCGTCCCTGGCACTGAAGCTTTCTTT. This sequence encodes CASSPVPGTEAFF.

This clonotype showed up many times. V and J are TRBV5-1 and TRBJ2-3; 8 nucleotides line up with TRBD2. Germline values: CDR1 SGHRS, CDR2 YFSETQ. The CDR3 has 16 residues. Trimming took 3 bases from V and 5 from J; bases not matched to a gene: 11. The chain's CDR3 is CASSWGRGGPQDTQYF. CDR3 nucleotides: TGCGCCAGCAGCTGGGGTCGGGGGGGGCCTCAAGATACGCAGTATTTT.

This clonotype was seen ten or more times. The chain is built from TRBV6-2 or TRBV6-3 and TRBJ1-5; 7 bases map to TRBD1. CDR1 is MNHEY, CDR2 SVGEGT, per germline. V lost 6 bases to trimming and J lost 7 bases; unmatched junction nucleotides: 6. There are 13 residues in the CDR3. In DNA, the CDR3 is TGTGCCAGCAGCGACAGGGTGGAGCAGCCCCAGCATTTT. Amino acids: CASSDRVEQPQHF.

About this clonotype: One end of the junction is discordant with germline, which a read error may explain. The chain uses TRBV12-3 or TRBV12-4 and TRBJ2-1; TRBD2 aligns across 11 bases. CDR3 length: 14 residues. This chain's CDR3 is CVSSGLAGYNEQFF. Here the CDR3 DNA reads TGTGTCAGCAGCGGACTAGCGGGCTACAATGAGCAGTTCTTC.

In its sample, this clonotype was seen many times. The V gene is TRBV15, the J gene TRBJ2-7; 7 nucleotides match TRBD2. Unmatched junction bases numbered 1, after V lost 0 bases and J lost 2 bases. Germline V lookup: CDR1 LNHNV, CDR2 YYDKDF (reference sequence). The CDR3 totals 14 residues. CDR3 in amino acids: CATSREGGTYEQYF. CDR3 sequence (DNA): TGTGCCACCAGCAGAGAGGGGGGGACCTACGAGCAGTACTTC.

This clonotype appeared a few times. CDR3 sequence (DNA): TGCAGTGCCCAAGTACCCGGGACAGGGAAAAGGTCACCCCTCCACTTT. Translating gives CSAQVPGTGKRSPLHF. The gene calls are TRBV20-1 and TRBJ1-6; 9 bases are a match to TRBD1. Looked up from germline, CDR1 is DFQATT and CDR2 is SNEGSKA (reference sequence). The CDR3 is made up of 16 amino acids. With 6 bases clipped from V and 10 bases from J, the junction kept 16 bases outside the gene matches.

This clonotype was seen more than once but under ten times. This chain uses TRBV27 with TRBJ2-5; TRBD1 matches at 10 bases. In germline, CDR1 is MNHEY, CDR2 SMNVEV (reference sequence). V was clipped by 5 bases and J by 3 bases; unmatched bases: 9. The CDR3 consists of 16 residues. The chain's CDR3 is CASSQPGQGWEETQYF. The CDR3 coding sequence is TGTGCCAGCAGTCAACCGGGACAGGGGTGGGAAGAGACCCAGTACTTC.

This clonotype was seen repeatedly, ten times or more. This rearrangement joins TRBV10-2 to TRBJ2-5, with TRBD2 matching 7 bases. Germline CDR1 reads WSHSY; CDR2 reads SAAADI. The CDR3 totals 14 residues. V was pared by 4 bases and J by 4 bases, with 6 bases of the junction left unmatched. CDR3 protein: CASSGGGVIETQYF. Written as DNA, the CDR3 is TGCGCCAGCAGTGGGGGGGGAGTCATAGAGACCCAGTACTTC.

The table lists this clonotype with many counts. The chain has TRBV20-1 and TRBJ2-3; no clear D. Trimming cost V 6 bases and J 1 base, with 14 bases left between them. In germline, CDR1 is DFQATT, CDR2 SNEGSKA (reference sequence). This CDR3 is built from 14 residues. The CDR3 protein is CSADAGYGTDTQYF. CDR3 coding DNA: TGCAGTGCCGACGCCGGTTACGGCACAGATACGCAGTATTTT.

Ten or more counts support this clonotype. The CDR3 DNA follows: TGCGCCAGCAGCCTTGAGGCGGTGCACTATGGCTACACCTTC. Its protein product is CASSLEAVHYGYTF. The V gene is TRBV5-1, the J gene TRBJ1-2; D unresolved. The germline V gene has CDR1 SGHRS and CDR2 YFSETQ. V was cut by 4 bases and J by 3 bases, with 13 bases left in between. The CDR3 covers 14 residues.

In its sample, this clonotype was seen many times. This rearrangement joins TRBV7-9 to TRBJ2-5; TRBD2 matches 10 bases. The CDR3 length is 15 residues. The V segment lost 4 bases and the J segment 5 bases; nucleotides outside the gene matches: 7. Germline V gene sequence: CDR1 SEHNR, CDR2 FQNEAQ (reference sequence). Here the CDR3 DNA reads TGTGCCAGCAGCTCGGGAGCGGGGGGGCTGGAGACCCAGTACTTC. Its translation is CASSSGAGGLETQYF.

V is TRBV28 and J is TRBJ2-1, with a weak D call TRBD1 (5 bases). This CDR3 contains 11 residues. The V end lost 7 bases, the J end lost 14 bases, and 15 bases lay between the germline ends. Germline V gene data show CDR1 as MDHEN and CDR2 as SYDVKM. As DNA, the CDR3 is TGTGCCAGCACTGAGGCGACAGAGGAGTTCTTC. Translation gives CASTEATEEFF.

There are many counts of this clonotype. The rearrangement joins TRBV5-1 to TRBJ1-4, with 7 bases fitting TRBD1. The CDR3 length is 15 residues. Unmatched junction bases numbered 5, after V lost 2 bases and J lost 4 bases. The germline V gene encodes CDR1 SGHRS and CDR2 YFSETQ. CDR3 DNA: TGCGCCAGCAGCTTCGAGGGGGCGGATAATGAAAAACTGTTTTTT. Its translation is CASSFEGADNEKLFF.

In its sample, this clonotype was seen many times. CDR3 residues: CASSTPQGGYNSPLHF. CDR3 nucleotides: TGTGCCAGCAGCACACCCCAGGGCGGGTATAATTCACCCCTCCACTTT. This chain joins TRBV7-2 and TRBJ1-6, with D tentatively TRBD1 (5 bases). Germline V CDR1 and CDR2: SGHTA, FQGNSA. The CDR3 contains 16 residues. The V end was cut by 5 bases, the J end by 4 bases, with 15 bases between.

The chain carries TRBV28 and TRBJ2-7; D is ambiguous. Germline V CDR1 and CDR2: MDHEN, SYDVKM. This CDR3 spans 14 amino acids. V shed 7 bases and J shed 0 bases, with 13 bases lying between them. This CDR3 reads CASMWAIPSYEQYF. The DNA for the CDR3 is TGTGCCAGCATGTGGGCGATACCCTCCTACGAGCAGTACTTC. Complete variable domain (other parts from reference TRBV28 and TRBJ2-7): DVKVTQSSRYLVKRTGEKVFLECVQDMDHENMFWYRQDPGLGLRLIYFSYDVKMKEKGDIPEGYSVSREKKERFSLILESASTNQTSMYLCASMWAIPSYEQYFGPGTRLTVT.

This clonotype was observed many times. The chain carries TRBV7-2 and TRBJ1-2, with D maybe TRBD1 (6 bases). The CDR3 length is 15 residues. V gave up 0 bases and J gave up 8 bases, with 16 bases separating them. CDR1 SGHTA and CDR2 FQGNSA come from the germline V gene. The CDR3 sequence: CASSLAHRVKTGYTF. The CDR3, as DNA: TGTGCCAGCAGCTTAGCCCACAGGGTGAAGACGGGCTACACCTTC.

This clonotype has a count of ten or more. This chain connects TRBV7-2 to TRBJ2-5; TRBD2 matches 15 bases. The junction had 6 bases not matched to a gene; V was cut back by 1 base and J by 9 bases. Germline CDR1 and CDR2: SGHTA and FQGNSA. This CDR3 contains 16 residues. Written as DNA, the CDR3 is TGTGCCAGCAGCTTAGTTGGGACTAGCGGGGGGTCGGCCCAGTACTTC. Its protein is CASSLVGTSGGSAQYF.

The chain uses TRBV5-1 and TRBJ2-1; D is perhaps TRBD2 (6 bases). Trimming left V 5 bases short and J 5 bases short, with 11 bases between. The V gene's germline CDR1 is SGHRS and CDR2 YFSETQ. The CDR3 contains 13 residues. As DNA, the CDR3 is TGCGCCAGCAGGCTTGGGGGGAACAATGAGCAGTTCTTC. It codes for CASRLGGNNEQFF.

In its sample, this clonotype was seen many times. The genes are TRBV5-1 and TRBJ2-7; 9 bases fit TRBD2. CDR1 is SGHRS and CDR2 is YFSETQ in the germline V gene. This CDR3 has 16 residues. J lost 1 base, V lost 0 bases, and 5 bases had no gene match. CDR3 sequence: CASSLGLAGSSYEQYF. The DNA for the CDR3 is TGCGCCAGCAGCTTGGGTCTAGCGGGGAGTTCCTACGAGCAGTACTTC.

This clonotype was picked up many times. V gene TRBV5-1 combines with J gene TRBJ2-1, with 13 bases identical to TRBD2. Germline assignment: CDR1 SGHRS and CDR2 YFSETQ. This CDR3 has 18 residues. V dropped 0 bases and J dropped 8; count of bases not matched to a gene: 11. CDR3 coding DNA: TGCGCCAGCAGCTTGGGACTAGCGGGGGGCGGGTCTAGAGATGAGCAGTTCTTC. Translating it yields CASSLGLAGGGSRDEQFF.

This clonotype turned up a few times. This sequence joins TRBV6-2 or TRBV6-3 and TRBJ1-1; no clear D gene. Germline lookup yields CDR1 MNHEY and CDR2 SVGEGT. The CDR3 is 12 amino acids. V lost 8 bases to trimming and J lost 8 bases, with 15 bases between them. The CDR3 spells CASSYAGFEAFF. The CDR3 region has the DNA TGTGCCAGCTCCTATGCGGGCTTCGAAGCTTTCTTT.

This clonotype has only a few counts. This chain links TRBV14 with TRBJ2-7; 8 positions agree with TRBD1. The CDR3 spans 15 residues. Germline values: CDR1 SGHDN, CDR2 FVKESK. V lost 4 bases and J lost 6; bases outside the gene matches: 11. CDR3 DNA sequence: TGTGCCAGCAGCCCGGGGACAGGAAAGGCGGCCGAGCAGTACTTC. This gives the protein CASSPGTGKAAEQYF.

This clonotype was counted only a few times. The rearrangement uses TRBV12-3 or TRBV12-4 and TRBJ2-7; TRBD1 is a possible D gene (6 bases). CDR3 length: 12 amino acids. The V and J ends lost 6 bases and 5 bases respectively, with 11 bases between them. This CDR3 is CASRHRDDEQYF. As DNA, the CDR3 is TGTGCCAGCAGACACAGGGACGACGAGCAGTACTTC.

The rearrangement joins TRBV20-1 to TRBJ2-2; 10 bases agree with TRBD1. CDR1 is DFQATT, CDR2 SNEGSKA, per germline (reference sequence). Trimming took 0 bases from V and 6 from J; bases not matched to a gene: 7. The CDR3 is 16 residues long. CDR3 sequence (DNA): TGCAGTGCTAGAGACCCGGGACAGGGGTGGTCCGGGGAGCTGTTTTTT. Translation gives CSARDPGQGWSGELFF.

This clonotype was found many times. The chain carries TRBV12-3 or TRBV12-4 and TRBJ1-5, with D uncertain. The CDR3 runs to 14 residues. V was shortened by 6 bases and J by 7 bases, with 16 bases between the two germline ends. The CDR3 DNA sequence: TGTGCCAGCAGCCGTTCTGGGGAGTTCCAGCCCCAGCATTTT. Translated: CASSRSGEFQPQHF.

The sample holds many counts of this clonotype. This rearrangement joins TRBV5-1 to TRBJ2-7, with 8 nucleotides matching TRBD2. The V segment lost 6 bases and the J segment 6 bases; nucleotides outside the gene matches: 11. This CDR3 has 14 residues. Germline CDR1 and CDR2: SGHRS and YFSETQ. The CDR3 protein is CASTPGGLALEQYF. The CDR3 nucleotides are TGCGCCAGCACCCCCGGCGGACTAGCTCTCGAGCAGTACTTC.

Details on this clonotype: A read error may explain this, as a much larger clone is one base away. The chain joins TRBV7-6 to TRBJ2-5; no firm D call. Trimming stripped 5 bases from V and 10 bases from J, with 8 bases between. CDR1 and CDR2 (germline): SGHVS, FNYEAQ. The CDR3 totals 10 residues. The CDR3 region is CASSPVNQYF. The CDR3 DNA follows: TGTGCCAGCAGCCCTGTGAACCAGTACTTC.

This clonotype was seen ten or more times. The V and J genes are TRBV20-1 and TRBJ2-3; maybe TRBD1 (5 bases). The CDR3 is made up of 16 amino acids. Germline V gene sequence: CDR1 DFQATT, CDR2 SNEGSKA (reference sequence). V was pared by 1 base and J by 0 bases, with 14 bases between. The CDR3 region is CSARVAQVSSTDTQYF. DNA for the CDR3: TGCAGTGCTAGAGTAGCACAGGTCTCTAGCACAGATACGCAGTATTTT.